The text below deals with one T cell receptor beta chain. Its target is not known. CDR1 MGHRA and CDR2 YSYEKL come from the germline V gene. Losses at the gene ends were 7 bases for V and 5 bases for J; bases not matched to a gene: 13. This CDR3 contains 15 residues. Total RNA (around 500 ng) served as template for TCR beta cDNA synthesis primed by a constant-region primer. A slightly modified ARM-PCR protocol with three nested multiplex PCR rounds produced these TCR beta libraries. The opening two PCR rounds, around 11 cycles each, paired TRBV1-TRBV30 forward primers with a C-beta reverse primer. TCRdb processed the multiplex PCR reads anew with MiXCR; each CDR3 protein has one entry. The table shows around 190,000 distinct CDR3 sequences, with 85% occurring only once. This record comes from a study of tumor-infiltrating lymphocytes in primary liver carcinoma. Points from the study as a whole: A significantly higher top-250-clone fraction was recorded for tumors than for blood (p = 0.039).

Unsorted bulk tissue, about 19-30 mg of it, served as the source for co-extraction of RNA and DNA. Without exception, tumor samples held over 75% viable tumor cells. The chain couples TRBV4-1 to TRBJ2-5; TRBD1 aligns across 7 bases. The clonotype comes from a man between 40 and 49 years old with primary liver carcinoma and hepatitis B virus infection. Sequencing was performed on tumor tissue from primary liver carcinoma. The CDR3 DNA follows: TGCGCCAGCAACCCTGAAGACAGGGAGTACGAGACCCAGTACTTC. This codes for CASNPEDREYETQYF.